In this sample, the clone carrying this TCR beta chain turned up many times. Its antigen is not known. The record originates from a study of early T cells in non-severe SARS-CoV-2 infection. Overall study: Sequencing input comprised bulk RNA from unsorted whole blood; chain pairing was not available. General study results and limits: CD4 and private specificities were missed by VDJdb matching, which favored anti-spike CD8 responses.

Individual cDNA molecules received unique molecular identifiers during library preparation. TCRdb passed the 5' RACE reads through MiXCR, listing each CDR3 protein once. The sample holds around 50,000 distinct CDR3 sequences, around 6% seen once. Trimming at V came to 5 bases and at J to 2 bases, leaving 7 bases not matched to a gene. Germline CDR1 and CDR2: SGHAT and FQNNGV. This CDR3 is built from 15 residues. The chain couples TRBV11-2 to TRBJ2-5; 8 bases line up with TRBD2. The sequenced sample was whole blood. This receptor was obtained from an adult who was a healthcare worker with PCR-confirmed SARS-CoV-2 infection or an uninfected control (not recorded which). The CDR3 protein is CASSKGLGGQETQYF. In DNA form, the CDR3 reads TGTGCCAGCAGCAAGGGACTAGGCGGACAAGAGACCCAGTACTTC. Based on the CDR3 plus reference TRBV11-2 and TRBJ2-5, the full variable domain is EAGVAQSPRYKIIEKRQSVAFWCNPISGHATLYWYQQILGQGPKLLIQFQNNGVVDDSQLPKDRFSAERLKGVDSTLKIQPAKLEDSAVYLCASSKGLGGQETQYFGPGTRLLVL.